This T cell receptor beta chain was sequenced for a study of blood T cell repertoires in COVID-19. Across the whole study: From the United States, Italy and Spain came samples of acute and convalescent COVID-19. Sample material is recorded as cDNA or gDNA derived from T cells, B-cell-depleted T cells, or PBMCs.

This clone was seen only once. Under the authors' procedure: Estimates of nucleated cell counts were drawn from the amplification of reference gene primers. Sequencing was performed with immunoSEQ multiplex PCR; in TCRdb, only in-frame clones are kept and a portion is missing. The V and J calls and the clone size are those of that table, but D and trimming were determined from the DNA. The sample has 95,000 to 120,000 clones; around 84% are singletons. This clonotype was sampled from a man aged 40-49 years with acute or convalescent COVID-19. Input material: peripheral blood.

For the CDR3, the DNA is TGTGCCAGCAGTTGGACAGGGGGTCCGTACGAGCAGTACTTC. Its translation is CASSWTGGPYEQYF. The chain is built from TRBV6-2 or TRBV6-3 and TRBJ2-7, with TRBD1 identical over 10 bases. CDR3 size: 14 residues. Germline trimming cut 4 bases from V and 4 bases from J; bases unmatched to any gene: 4. In germline, CDR1 is MNHEY, CDR2 SVGEGT.